This T cell receptor beta chain was identified in a study of T-cell memory formation after mild COVID-19 (dated by TCRdb to 2020 to 2023). General notes on the study: Most TCR sequence clusters were specific to one of the two donors. The cohort comprised two young, previously healthy adult volunteers, one female and one male. In two donors, T-cell clones that expanded and contracted after mild COVID-19 were followed by sequencing TCRalpha and TCRbeta repertoires longitudinally. General findings and caveats noted by the study authors: Clones contracting from day 15 to 85 had balanced CD4/CD8 phenotypes, while a second wave expanding from day 15 to 37 was biased towards CD4+. Only two mild cases were covered by the study, and larger cohorts that include severe cases with pre-infection samples were considered necessary. Some responding clones were detected in pre-infection memory, which suggested that pre-existing cross-reactive memory T cells had joined the SARS-CoV-2 response. Whether the second-wave clones peaking on day 37 were SARS-CoV-2 specific was not confirmed. Contracting CD4+ clones turned up mainly in the CM and EM memory subsets, whereas EMRA was where CD8+ clones were enriched.

Ficoll-Paque density gradient centrifugation was the method used to isolate PBMCs. TCRdb shows the sequencer as Illumina NovaSeq 6000. TCRalpha and TCRbeta cDNA libraries were built by 5'RACE with constant-segment primers, adding sample barcodes and unique molecular identifiers. RNA was extracted from every sample with Trizol reagent. Libraries were amplified in two PCR steps, with a second sample barcode and Illumina TruSeq adapters added in the second step. The libraries were sequenced on an Illumina NovaSeq using 2 x 150 bp paired-end reads. Turning to the authors' computational methods: Demultiplexing of reads and collapsing into UMI-guided consensus sequences were performed with migec v1.2.7. Using mixcr v2.1.11, UMI consensuses were aligned to TRA and TRB V and J templates and then assembled into clonotypes. Expanded or contracted clonotypes were those called significant by both edgeR and NoisET, with noise models trained on biological replicates. For edgeR calls, the cutoffs were a false discovery rate-adjusted p below 0.01 and a log2 fold-change threshold of 1. PCA with hierarchical clustering of max-normalized trajectories of the 1000 most abundant clonotypes was used as exploratory dynamics analysis. Separately sequenced CD4+ and CD8+ repertoires were used to assign a CD4 or CD8 phenotype to each responding clone. TCRdb trimmed the raw reads at Q25, called clones with MiXCR and kept productive beta chains. Every entry covers one CDR3 protein and lists the most common genes and DNA from its rows. The V and J calls were not made by the authors but by TCRdb's processing. The sample data list roughly 200,000 distinct CDR3 sequences, and about a fifth of these were observed just once. Jointly, the top ten make up 20% to 25% of the sample.

CDR1 and CDR2 are drawn from the germline V gene: SNHLY, FYNNEI. The V end gives up 8 bases and the J end 0 bases, leaving 12 bases in the junction not matched to a gene. Counted from cysteine to phenylalanine, this CDR3 has 16 amino acids. The only DNA kept is the CDR3, 48 bases in frame from the first base. A remark on this clonotype: It lacks a known antigen. Nothing much larger sits one base from this clone, and base qualities are not available.

The TCR comes from an adult woman who had mild COVID-19 (a few samples of this study predate the infection). The sample titles of this study are shuffled in the database, so cell type and time point are left out; the donor was told from shared clones. The sample taken for sequencing was PBMCs or a T cell subset sorted from them (not recorded which). The chain was built from TRBV2 and TRBJ2-5; TRBD2 matches 7 bases in the middle. The CDR3 region: CASDGTQAGDQETQYF. The base sequence is TGTGCCAGCGATGGGACCCAGGCGGGGGACCAAGAGACCCAGTACTTC.